The 2 T cell receptor beta chains below all came from one sample that was sequenced in a study of CD8+CD57+ T cells in acquired aplastic anemia. TCR beta VDJ and CDR3 were profiled, and genomic DNA was the template. TCRdb fed the reads into MiXCR, producing one record per CDR3 protein. The table includes about 200,000 distinct CDR3 sequences, around three fifths detected once. An expansion of CD8+CD57+ cells by flow cytometry had been shown in patients chosen for sequencing. The sequencing input was sorted CD4+, CD8+, or CD8+CD57+ T cells (not recorded which) from PBMCs. Receptors were obtained from a human donor with aplastic anemia.

The table lists this clonotype with many counts. V usage is TRBV24-1 and J usage is TRBJ2-7, with D possibly being TRBD1 (5 bases). Germline assignment: CDR1 KGHDR and CDR2 SFDVKD. The V end lost 1 base, the J end lost 0 bases, and 6 bases lay between the germline ends. The CDR3 covers 14 residues. CDR3 loop: CATSDLGVSYEQYF. The CDR3, as DNA: TGTGCCACCAGTGATTTAGGGGTCTCCTACGAGCAGTACTTC.

This chain uses TRBV7-9 with TRBJ2-7; D is perhaps TRBD2 (5 bases). The V end lost 4 bases, the J end lost 0 bases, and 7 bases lay between the germline ends. The CDR3 totals 13 residues. Germline V gene data show CDR1 as SEHNR and CDR2 as FQNEAQ (reference sequence). Here the CDR3 reads CASSSRDSYEQYF. In DNA, the CDR3 is TGTGCCAGCAGCTCCCGGGACTCCTACGAGCAGTACTTC.